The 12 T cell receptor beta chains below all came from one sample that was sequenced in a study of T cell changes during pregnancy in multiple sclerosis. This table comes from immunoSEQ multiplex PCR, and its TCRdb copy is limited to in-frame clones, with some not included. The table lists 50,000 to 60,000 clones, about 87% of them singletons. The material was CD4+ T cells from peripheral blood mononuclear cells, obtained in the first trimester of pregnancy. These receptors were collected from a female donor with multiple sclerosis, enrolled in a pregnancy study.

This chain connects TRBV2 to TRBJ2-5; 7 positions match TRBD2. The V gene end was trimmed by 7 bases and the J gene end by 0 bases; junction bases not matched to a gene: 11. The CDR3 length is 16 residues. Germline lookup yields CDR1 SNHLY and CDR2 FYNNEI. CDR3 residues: CASTGEIAGYQETQYF. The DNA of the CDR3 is TGTGCCAGCACCGGGGAGATAGCGGGCTACCAAGAGACCCAGTACTTC.

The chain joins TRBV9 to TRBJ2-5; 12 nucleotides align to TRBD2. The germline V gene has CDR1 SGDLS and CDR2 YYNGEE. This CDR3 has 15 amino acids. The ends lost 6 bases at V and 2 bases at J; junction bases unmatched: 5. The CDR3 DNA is TGTGCCAGCAATCACGGACTAGCGGGGCAAGAGACCCAGTACTTC. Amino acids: CASNHGLAGQETQYF.

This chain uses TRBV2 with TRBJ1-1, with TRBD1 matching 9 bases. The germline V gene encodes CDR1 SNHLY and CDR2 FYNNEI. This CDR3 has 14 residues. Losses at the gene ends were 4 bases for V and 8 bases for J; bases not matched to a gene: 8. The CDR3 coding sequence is TGTGCCAGCAGTGCCTGGGGACAGGGTGCCGAAGCTTTCTTT. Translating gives CASSAWGQGAEAFF.

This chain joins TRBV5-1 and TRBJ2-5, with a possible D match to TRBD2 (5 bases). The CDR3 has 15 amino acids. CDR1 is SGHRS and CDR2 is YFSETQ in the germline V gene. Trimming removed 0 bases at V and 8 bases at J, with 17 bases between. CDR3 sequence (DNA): TGCGCCAGCAGCTTGGAGGAGCCAACCCGGGAAACCCAGTACTTC. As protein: CASSLEEPTRETQYF.

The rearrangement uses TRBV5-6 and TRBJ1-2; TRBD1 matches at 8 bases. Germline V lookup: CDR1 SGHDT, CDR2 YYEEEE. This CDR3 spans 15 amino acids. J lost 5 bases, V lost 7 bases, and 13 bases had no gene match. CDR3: CASASGPGGEYGYTF. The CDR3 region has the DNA TGTGCCAGCGCCTCCGGACCAGGGGGCGAGTATGGCTACACCTTC. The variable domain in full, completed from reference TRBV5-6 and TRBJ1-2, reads DAGVTQSPTHLIKTRGQQVTLRCSPKSGHDTVSWYQQALGQGPQFIFQYYEEEERQRGNFPDRFSGHQFPNYSSELNVNALLLGDSALYLCASASGPGGEYGYTFGSGTRLTVV.

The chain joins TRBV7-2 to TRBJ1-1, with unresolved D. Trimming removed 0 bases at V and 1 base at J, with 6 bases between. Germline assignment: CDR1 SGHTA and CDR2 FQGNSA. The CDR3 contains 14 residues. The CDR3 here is CASSLARGNTEAFF. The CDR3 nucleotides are TGTGCCAGCAGCTTAGCGCGGGGGAACACTGAAGCTTTCTTT.

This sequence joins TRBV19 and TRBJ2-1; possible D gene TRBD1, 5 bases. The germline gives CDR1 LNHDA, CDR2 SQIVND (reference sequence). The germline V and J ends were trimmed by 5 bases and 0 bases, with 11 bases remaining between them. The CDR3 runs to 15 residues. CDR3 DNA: TGTGCCAGTAGTGGTGGGGCGAGCTCCTACAATGAGCAGTTCTTC. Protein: CASSGGASSYNEQFF.

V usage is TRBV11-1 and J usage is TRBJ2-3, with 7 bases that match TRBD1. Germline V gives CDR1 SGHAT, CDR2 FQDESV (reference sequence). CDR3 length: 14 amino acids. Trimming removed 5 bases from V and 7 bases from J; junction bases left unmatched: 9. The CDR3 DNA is TGTGCCAGCAGCCCCCCGACAGGGCGGCATACGCAGTATTTT. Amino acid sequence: CASSPPTGRHTQYF. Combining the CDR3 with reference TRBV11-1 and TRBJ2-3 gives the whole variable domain EAEVAQSPRYKITEKSQAVAFWCDPISGHATLYWYRQILGQGPELLVQFQDESVVDDSQLPKDRFSAERLKGVDSTLKIQPAELGDSAMYLCASSPPTGRHTQYFGPGTRLTVL.

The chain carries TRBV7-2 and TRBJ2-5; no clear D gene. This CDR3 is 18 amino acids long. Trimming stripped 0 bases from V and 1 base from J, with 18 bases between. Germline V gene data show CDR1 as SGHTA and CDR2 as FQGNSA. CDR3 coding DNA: TGTGCCAGCAGCTTAGCGCTTTATCGGGTTACGGGCCAAGAGACCCAGTACTTC. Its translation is CASSLALYRVTGQETQYF.

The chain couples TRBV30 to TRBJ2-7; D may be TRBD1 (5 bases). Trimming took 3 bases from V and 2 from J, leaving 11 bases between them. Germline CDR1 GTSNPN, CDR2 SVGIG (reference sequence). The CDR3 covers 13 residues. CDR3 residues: CAWRPDIPYEQYF. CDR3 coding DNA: TGTGCCTGGAGGCCGGACATCCCCTACGAGCAGTACTTC.

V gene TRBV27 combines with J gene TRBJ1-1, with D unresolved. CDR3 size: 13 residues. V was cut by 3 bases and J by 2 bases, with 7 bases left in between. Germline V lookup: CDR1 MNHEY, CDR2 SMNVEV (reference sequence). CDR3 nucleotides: TGTGCCAGCAGTTTTGTCCAAAACACTGAAGCTTTCTTT. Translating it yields CASSFVQNTEAFF.

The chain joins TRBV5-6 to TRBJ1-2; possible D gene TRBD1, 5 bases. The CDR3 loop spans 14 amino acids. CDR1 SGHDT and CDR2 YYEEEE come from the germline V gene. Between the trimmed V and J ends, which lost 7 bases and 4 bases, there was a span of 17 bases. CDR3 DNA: TGTGCCAGCCGCCCCGGGGGTCTTGTCTATGGCTACACCTTC. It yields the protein CASRPGGLVYGYTF. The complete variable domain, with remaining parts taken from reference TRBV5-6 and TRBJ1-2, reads DAGVTQSPTHLIKTRGQQVTLRCSPKSGHDTVSWYQQALGQGPQFIFQYYEEEERQRGNFPDRFSGHQFPNYSSELNVNALLLGDSALYLCASRPGGLVYGYTFGSGTRLTVV.